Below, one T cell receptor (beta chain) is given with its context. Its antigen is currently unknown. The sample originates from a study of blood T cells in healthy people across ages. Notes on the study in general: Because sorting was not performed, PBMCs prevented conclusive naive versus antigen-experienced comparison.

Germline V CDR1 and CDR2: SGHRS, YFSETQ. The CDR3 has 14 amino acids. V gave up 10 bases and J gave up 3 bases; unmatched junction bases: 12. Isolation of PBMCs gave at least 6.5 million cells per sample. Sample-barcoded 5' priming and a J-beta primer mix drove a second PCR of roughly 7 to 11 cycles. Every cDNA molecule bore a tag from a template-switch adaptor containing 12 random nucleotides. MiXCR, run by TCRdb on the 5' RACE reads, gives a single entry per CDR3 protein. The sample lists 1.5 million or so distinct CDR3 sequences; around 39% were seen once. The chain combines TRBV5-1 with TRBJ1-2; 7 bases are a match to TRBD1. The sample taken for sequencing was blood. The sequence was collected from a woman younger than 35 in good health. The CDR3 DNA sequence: TGCGCCGGCATTGGAGACAGGGTTGACTATGGCTACACCTTC. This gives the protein CAGIGDRVDYGYTF. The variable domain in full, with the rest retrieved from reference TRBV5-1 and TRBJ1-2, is KAGVTQTPRYLIKTRGQQVTLSCSPISGHRSVSWYQQTPGQGLQFLFEYFSETQRNKGNFPGRFSGRQFSNSRSEMNVSTLELGDSALYLCAGIGDRVDYGYTFGSGTRLTVV.